This TCR beta chain stems from a study of blood T cell repertoires in COVID-19. Looking at the study overall: The study drew acute and convalescent COVID-19 samples from the United States, Italy and Spain. T cells, B-cell-depleted T cells, or PBMCs provided the cDNA or gDNA that served as material.

V gave up 0 bases and J gave up 5 bases, with 10 bases separating them. Germline assignment: CDR1 LNHNV and CDR2 YYDKDF (reference sequence). The CDR3 extends over 15 amino acids. Repertoires were generated with immunoSEQ multiplex PCR, while TCRdb's copy carries only in-frame clones and drops some. Of some 320,000 clones in the sample, around 85% were seen once. This clone has just one count. The study drew participants aged 18 to 89 years from fewer than 30 US areas. In the 2 weeks before study entry, exposed participants met a COVID-19 case, which was PCR-confirmed or clinician-diagnosed. The receptor's source is a woman under 40 who had been exposed to COVID-19. The J gene is TRBJ2-2, the V gene TRBV15; D possibly corresponds to TRBD2 (7 bases). Sequencing was carried out using PBMCs or T cells enriched from blood (not recorded which). The CDR3 DNA reads TGTGCCACCAGCAGAGACAGGGGAGGGACCGGGGAGCTGTTTTTT. Translating it yields CATSRDRGGTGELFF.